Sequencing of this TCR beta chain was carried out in a study of T cells in Graves' hyperthyroidism and ophthalmopathy. Overall study: Peripheral blood was drawn at first diagnosis, prior to all treatment.

Patients showing uncontrolled infection, other autoimmune disease, pregnancy or lactation were ineligible. A note on this clonotype: Its antigen is still unknown.

Amplification of TCR beta CDR3 regions was performed using RNA transcripts as template. Researchers ran a first-round RT-PCR on the TCR CDR3 using the HTBI primer set. In TCRdb, the multiplex PCR reads were re-called with MiXCR into one record per CDR3 protein. The table has a few hundred thousand distinct CDR3 sequences, less than 25% seen once. Points from the study as a whole: Among clonotypes expanded in thyroid above 0.001, most were also found in blood. Model-based prediction identified ophthalmopathy a median around 6.7 months prior to its onset.

V dropped 5 bases and J dropped 4 bases, with 15 bases sitting between them. This CDR3 comprises 14 residues. Germline lookup yields CDR1 SGHTA and CDR2 FQGNSA. The sequenced sample was blood. The sequence was obtained from a man aged 18 to 29 with Graves' hyperthyroidism. V is TRBV7-2 and J is TRBJ2-7; possible D gene TRBD1, 6 bases. This CDR3 is CASSGAGTPYEQYF. The CDR3 coding sequence is TGTGCCAGCAGCGGCGCCGGGACACCATACGAGCAGTACTTC.